This TCR beta chain comes out of a study of CD8+CD57+ T cells in acquired aplastic anemia. V shed 0 bases, J shed 8 bases, and the junction held 12 bases outside the gene matches. The CDR3 contains 17 residues. CDR1 and CDR2 from the germline V gene are MNHEY and SVGAGI. This clonotype came up many times. The study profiled TCR beta VDJ and CDR3 using genomic DNA as template. In TCRdb, the reads were re-called with MiXCR into one record per CDR3 protein. The sample contains about 190,000 distinct CDR3 sequences, roughly half of which appear only once. The TCR was taken from a human donor in good health, serving as a control. The J gene is TRBJ2-7, the V gene TRBV6-5, with 11 bases lining up with TRBD1. Material for sequencing was sorted CD4+, CD8+, or CD8+CD57+ T cells (not recorded which) from PBMCs. The CDR3 protein is CASSYSSKVGQGGKQYF. CDR3 bases: TGTGCCAGCAGTTACTCGAGTAAAGTGGGACAGGGGGGCAAGCAGTACTTC.